This TCR beta chain was sequenced in a study of blood T cells in healthy people across ages. General observations from the study: Researchers judged that diversity estimates from one million T cells fell short of true values.

Together with a sample-barcoded 5' primer, a J-beta primer mix was included in a second PCR lasting roughly 6 to 12 cycles. Every single cDNA molecule received a tag from a template-switch adaptor with 12 random nucleotides. TCRdb redid the calling of the 5' RACE reads with MiXCR, one entry per CDR3 protein. This table has some 780,000 distinct CDR3 sequences, 45% to 70% appearing once. This clonotype was picked up a small number of times. Antigen unknown. Drawn from each donor were ten milliliters of peripheral blood. The sequencing sample was made of blood. The source of this sequence is a middle-aged man in good health.

The CDR3 nucleotides read TGTGCCAGCATTTACACGGGTTTGGAGTATTTT. Its protein product is CASIYTGLEYF. The chain couples TRBV27 to TRBJ2-3; the D is unclear. The CDR3 length is 11 residues. Trimming cost V 7 bases and J 13 bases, with 15 bases left between them. Germline V lookup: CDR1 MNHEY, CDR2 SMNVEV (reference sequence).